The 29 T cell receptor beta chains presented below share a single source sample, sequenced in a study of identical twins (dated by TCRdb to 2015 to 2016). Library preparation used 5' RACE. The instrument was an Illumina HiSeq 2000. TCRdb ran its own pipeline on the public reads, namely fastp trimming at Q25 and MiXCR clone calling, and kept in-frame beta chains. CDR3 protein sequences are deduplicated, and each keeps its most common genes and DNA. Across this sample there are 300,000 to 400,000 distinct CDR3 sequences, with about 12% seen only once. The ten largest clones add up to around 6.9% of the sample. These data were also reused for a study on yellow fever vaccine responses in identical twins.

Specimen: CD8+ T cells sorted from blood. The source is a woman younger than 35 in good health.

This chain connects TRBV7-9 to TRBJ2-7; D call uncertain. Germline V gene data show CDR1 as SEHNR and CDR2 as FQNEAQ (reference sequence). This CDR3 comprises 15 residues. Trimming removed 5 bases from V and 5 bases from J, with 19 bases in between. CDR3 bases: TGTGCCAGCAGCCCTACCTCGTCGGAAACCCACGAGCAGTACTTC. It is translated as CASSPTSSETHEQYF.

V gene TRBV20-1 combines with J gene TRBJ2-3; D gene ambiguous. Trimming took 3 bases from V and 2 from J, leaving 6 bases between them. The CDR3 loop spans 12 amino acids. Per germline, CDR1 DFQATT and CDR2 SNEGSKA (reference sequence). The CDR3, as DNA: TGCAGTGCTAGTGAAAACACAGATACGCAGTATTTT. Translation: CSASENTDTQYF.

This clonotype has only a few counts. The rearrangement uses TRBV7-6 and TRBJ2-1; tentatively, D is TRBD2 (6 bases). Germline V lookup: CDR1 SGHVS, CDR2 FNYEAQ. Trimming removed 2 bases from V and 5 bases from J, with 13 bases in between. This CDR3 contains 15 residues. CDR3 sequence: CASSLNGGEHNEQFF. The CDR3 DNA is TGTGCCAGCAGCTTAAACGGCGGGGAACACAATGAGCAGTTCTTC.

This clonotype has a handful of counts. V usage is TRBV12-3 or TRBV12-4 and J usage is TRBJ2-7; tentative D call: TRBD1 (5 bases). V was pared by 5 bases and J by 4 bases, with 18 bases between. This CDR3 spans 15 amino acids. This CDR3 reads CASSGAGNLPYEQYF. In DNA, the CDR3 is TGTGCCAGCAGTGGGGCAGGAAACCTCCCTTACGAGCAGTACTTC.

This clonotype has just a few counts. The gene calls are TRBV6-1 and TRBJ2-1; maybe TRBD2 (6 bases). Germline V gives CDR1 MNHNS, CDR2 SASEGT. The CDR3 totals 17 residues. V was pared by 3 bases and J by 8 bases, with 23 bases between. The CDR3: CASSESGPGVLAYEQFF. DNA of the CDR3: TGTGCCAGCAGTGAGTCCGGTCCGGGAGTACTTGCATATGAGCAGTTCTTC.

This clonotype has a handful of counts. V is TRBV4-1 and J is TRBJ2-1; D is undetermined. Between the trimmed V and J ends, which lost 5 bases and 6 bases, there was a span of 14 bases. This CDR3 region has 14 residues. Germline V lookup: CDR1 MGHRA, CDR2 YSYEKL. CDR3 nucleotide sequence: TGCGCCAGCAGCTCCCGCAGCGAGTCCAATGAGCAGTTCTTC. Translating it yields CASSSRSESNEQFF.

This clonotype was detected only a few times. The chain employs TRBV3-1 and TRBJ2-7; 8 nucleotides agree with TRBD2. CDR1 is LGHDT and CDR2 is YNNKEL in the germline V gene (reference sequence). CDR3 length equals 15 residues. Unmatched junction bases numbered 2, after V lost 1 base and J lost 0 bases. The CDR3 region is CASSQVSGSSYEQYF. For the CDR3, the DNA is TGTGCCAGCAGCCAAGTGAGCGGGAGCTCCTACGAGCAGTACTTC.

This clonotype came up a few times. The chain carries TRBV4-1 and TRBJ2-7; perhaps TRBD1 as D (6 bases). V dropped 0 bases and J dropped 3 bases, with 18 bases sitting between them. CDR3 size: 17 residues. Germline V gene data show CDR1 as MGHRA and CDR2 as YSYEKL. CDR3 region: CASSQEGLGANYYEQYF. CDR3 DNA sequence: TGCGCCAGCAGCCAAGAGGGTTTGGGGGCAAACTACTACGAGCAGTACTTC.

There are a few counts of this clonotype. The chain has TRBV24-1 and TRBJ2-1; tentative D call: TRBD2 (6 bases). Trimming removed 1 base from V and 9 bases from J, with 18 bases in between. The CDR3 runs 16 residues. Germline-derived CDR1 and CDR2 are KGHDR and SFDVKD. The CDR3: CATSDFSGDLWGEQFF. The DNA of the CDR3 is TGTGCCACCAGTGATTTTTCGGGGGATCTTTGGGGTGAGCAGTTCTTC.

This clonotype appeared many times. The chain recombines TRBV11-3 with TRBJ1-1; no firm D call. The CDR3 is 13 amino acids. Trimming cost V 3 bases and J 7 bases, with 12 bases left between them. CDR1 is SGHNT and CDR2 is YENEEA in the germline V gene. The DNA of the CDR3 is TGTGCCAGCAGCTTGACTTTTACTGATGAAGCTTTCTTT. Translating it yields CASSLTFTDEAFF.

Only a few counts were recorded for this clonotype. The chain couples TRBV27 to TRBJ2-7; D possibly corresponds to TRBD2 (5 bases). The CDR3 covers 14 residues. Trimming took 3 bases from V and 0 from J, leaving 9 bases between them. Germline CDR1 MNHEY, CDR2 SMNVEV (reference sequence). CDR3 residues: CASSFGLNSYEQYF. CDR3 in DNA: TGTGCCAGCAGTTTCGGACTGAACTCCTACGAGCAGTACTTC.

This clonotype was seen a handful of times. The V gene is TRBV4-1, the J gene TRBJ2-1; TRBD1 might be the D (6 bases). The CDR3 contains 13 residues. V was clipped by 1 base and J by 9 bases, with 10 bases between them. Germline loops: CDR1 MGHRA, CDR2 YSYEKL. The CDR3 protein is CASSQGSRGEQFF. The CDR3 nucleotides are TGCGCCAGCAGCCAAGGTAGCAGGGGTGAGCAGTTCTTC.

This chain links TRBV7-6 with TRBJ2-1; 11 nucleotides match TRBD2. The length of the CDR3 is 16 residues. The germline CDR1 and CDR2 sequences are SGHVS and FNYEAQ. V trimming: 0 bases; J trimming: 9 bases; junction bases outside the gene matches: 7. CDR3 residues: CASSLASGGALGEQFF. As DNA, the CDR3 is TGTGCCAGCAGCTTAGCTAGCGGGGGGGCTCTGGGTGAGCAGTTCTTC. Together with reference TRBV7-6 and TRBJ2-1, the CDR3 gives the full variable domain: GAGVSQSPRYKVTKRGQDVALRCDPISGHVSLYWYRQALGQGPEFLTYFNYEAQQDKSGLPNDRFSAERPEGSISTLTIQRTEQRDSAMYRCASSLASGGALGEQFFGPGTRLTVL.

There are many counts of this clonotype. The CDR3 nucleotides are TGCGCCAGCAGCTTGGAATGGGACAGTCAAGAGACCCAGTACTTC. It encodes CASSLEWDSQETQYF. The chain joins TRBV5-1 to TRBJ2-5; 7 positions agree with TRBD1. Germline-derived CDR1 and CDR2 are SGHRS and YFSETQ. The CDR3 is made up of 15 amino acids. J lost 2 bases, V lost 0 bases, and 4 bases had no gene match.

This clonotype was picked up many times. CDR3 loop: CASSQATGDIETQYF. For the CDR3, the DNA is TGCGCCAGCAGCCAAGCTACAGGGGACATCGAGACCCAGTACTTC. The chain links TRBV4-1 to TRBJ2-5; 7 nucleotides agree with TRBD1. V shed 1 base and J 5 bases; nucleotides not matched to a gene: 7. The CDR3 contains 15 residues. Germline V lookup: CDR1 MGHRA, CDR2 YSYEKL.

This clonotype was counted between two and nine times. The chain carries TRBV7-9 and TRBJ2-7; 9 nucleotides agree with TRBD2. The germline V gene encodes CDR1 SEHNR and CDR2 FQNEAQ (reference sequence). The CDR3 is 16 amino acids. Trimming cost V 3 bases and J 2 bases; bases outside gene matches: 8. CDR3 sequence (DNA): TGTGCCAGCAGCTTTACAACGGGACTAGCAGCCTACGAGCAGTACTTC. Encoded protein: CASSFTTGLAAYEQYF.

In its sample, this clonotype was seen a few times. The rearrangement joins TRBV7-9 to TRBJ2-6, with 7 bases aligning to TRBD1. The junction had 15 bases not matched to a gene; V was cut back by 7 bases and J by 12 bases. The CDR3 loop spans 15 amino acids. Germline V gene lookup returns CDR1 SEHNR and CDR2 FQNEAQ (reference sequence). The CDR3 reads CASNRGRTGHIVLTF. The CDR3 DNA reads TGTGCCAGCAACAGGGGCCGGACAGGTCATATCGTCCTGACTTTC.

This rearrangement joins TRBV12-3 or TRBV12-4 to TRBJ1-1; tentatively, D is TRBD1 (5 bases). The CDR3 covers 11 residues. V gave up 4 bases and J gave up 11 bases, with 11 bases separating them. CDR3 in DNA: TGTGCCAGCAGTTCCGGGGCGCGCGCTTTCTTT. Amino acids: CASSSGARAFF.

The V and J genes are TRBV29-1 and TRBJ2-7; 11 bases agree with TRBD2. CDR1 is SQVTM and CDR2 is ANQGSEA in the germline V gene. The CDR3 is 15 amino acids. With 1 base clipped from V and 2 bases from J, the junction kept 4 bases outside the gene matches. In DNA, the CDR3 is TGCAGCGTTGAAGGCACTAGCGGGAGCGCCTACGAGCAGTACTTC. It yields the protein CSVEGTSGSAYEQYF.

V gene TRBV27 combines with J gene TRBJ2-2; D uncertain. The CDR3 runs 12 residues. V was cut by 5 bases and J by 6 bases, with 7 bases left in between. Looked up from germline, CDR1 is MNHEY and CDR2 is SMNVEV (reference sequence). CDR3 protein: CASSPHAGELFF. CDR3 nucleotide sequence: TGTGCCAGCAGTCCACACGCCGGGGAGCTGTTTTTT.

CDR3 DNA sequence: TGCGCCAGCAGCCAAGAGACAGGGTACCAGCCCCAGCATTTT. As protein: CASSQETGYQPQHF. This chain uses TRBV4-1 with TRBJ1-5; 7 nucleotides line up with TRBD1. The germline CDR1 and CDR2 sequences are MGHRA and YSYEKL. CDR3 length: 14 residues. Losses at the gene ends were 0 bases for V and 7 bases for J; bases not matched to a gene: 3.

This clonotype was seen a few times. The V call is TRBV28, the J call TRBJ2-5; 8 nucleotides line up with TRBD2. The J segment lost 3 bases and the V segment lost 3 bases, leaving 3 bases of the junction unmatched. There are 14 residues in the CDR3. CDR1 is MDHEN and CDR2 is SYDVKM in the germline V gene. CDR3 region: CASSFFSGEETQYF. Written as DNA, the CDR3 is TGTGCCAGCAGTTTCTTTAGCGGGGAAGAGACCCAGTACTTC. The full variable domain, its missing parts supplied by reference TRBV28 and TRBJ2-5, is DVKVTQSSRYLVKRTGEKVFLECVQDMDHENMFWYRQDPGLGLRLIYFSYDVKMKEKGDIPEGYSVSREKKERFSLILESASTNQTSMYLCASSFFSGEETQYFGPGTRLLVL.

V is TRBV2 and J is TRBJ2-7, with unresolved D. Per the germline V gene, CDR1 is SNHLY and CDR2 is FYNNEI. This CDR3 is built from 14 residues. V was pared by 3 bases and J by 7 bases, with 16 bases between. CDR3 sequence (DNA): TGTGCCAGCAGTGAGATCGGGTCACTCGAGGAGCAGTACTTC. Translation gives CASSEIGSLEEQYF.

This clonotype was recorded many times. The V call is TRBV4-1, the J call TRBJ2-1; TRBD2 is a possible D gene (7 bases). The CDR3 has 17 amino acids. CDR1 is MGHRA and CDR2 is YSYEKL in the germline V gene. V was pared by 0 bases and J by 1 base, with 13 bases between. CDR3 sequence: CASSQDPGGPSYNEQFF. Written as DNA, the CDR3 is TGCGCCAGCAGCCAAGACCCGGGGGGCCCGTCCTACAATGAGCAGTTCTTC.

This clonotype was recorded a few times. This chain joins TRBV5-1 and TRBJ2-7; D not certain. This CDR3 has 15 residues. Germline lookup yields CDR1 SGHRS and CDR2 YFSETQ. The V end was cut by 0 bases, the J end by 1 base, with 11 bases between. The CDR3 region is CASSLGVSGSYEQYF. CDR3 sequence (DNA): TGCGCCAGCAGCTTGGGTGTCTCAGGATCCTACGAGCAGTACTTC.

Comments on this clonotype: Germline is not matched at one junction end, which may reflect a read error. The V call is TRBV4-1, the J call TRBJ2-1, with 8 bases fitting TRBD2. The CDR3 is 16 residues long. The germline gives CDR1 MGHRA, CDR2 YSYEKL. The CDR3, as DNA: TGCGCCAGCGGCCAATTCGGGACTAGTAGATCAATCGAGCAGTTCTTC. Translated: CASGQFGTSRSIEQFF.

This clonotype was seen many times. CDR3 loop: CASSSGTPNTEAFF. The CDR3 DNA sequence: TGTGCCAGCAGTTCCGGGACACCCAACACTGAAGCTTTCTTT. The rearrangement uses TRBV12-3 or TRBV12-4 and TRBJ1-1, with D possibly being TRBD1 (6 bases). Trimming shortened V by 4 bases and J by 2 bases, and 11 bases separated the two germline ends. The CDR3 totals 14 residues.

V and J are TRBV20-1 and TRBJ2-7; possibly TRBD1 or TRBD2 for D (5 bases each). Germline CDR1 and CDR2: DFQATT and SNEGSKA (reference sequence). V lost 5 bases and J lost 0, with 17 bases in between. The CDR3 sequence is 15 residues long. CDR3 DNA sequence: TGCAGTGCTTGGGACCTCTCGAGGGACTCCTACGAGCAGTACGTC. It encodes CSAWDLSRDSYEQYV.

The chain joins TRBV27 to TRBJ2-4, with a possible D match to TRBD1 (5 bases). The CDR3 is 18 residues long. Trimming took 3 bases from V and 0 from J, leaving 18 bases between them. The germline V gene has CDR1 MNHEY and CDR2 SMNVEV (reference sequence). CDR3 in amino acids: CASSFRSPQVLAKNIQYF. In DNA, the CDR3 is TGTGCCAGCAGTTTTCGGTCCCCACAGGTTCTAGCCAAAAACATTCAGTACTTC.